This T cell receptor (beta chain) was sequenced for a study of beta chain features in type 1 diabetes. Findings and caveats of the study: Researchers reported that naive, central memory and Treg TCRB repertoires appeared more similar in patients than in healthy donors.

The germline CDR1 and CDR2 sequences are MNHNS and SASEGT. With V trimmed by 10 bases and J by 8 bases, 6 bases remained unmatched. This CDR3 has 13 amino acids. This clone was detected only a few times. The antigen is unknown. All of the isolated RNA was reverse transcribed, so expressed TCRB transcripts were sequenced. Sequenced by immunoSEQ multiplex PCR; TCRdb stores in-frame clones only, minus some. The data show a few hundred thousand clones, with 27% seen just once and under 5% held by the top ten. Purities in excess of 95% were seen in all sorted populations. Material: central memory CD4+ T cells from blood. This sequence originates from a man aged 30 to 39 in good health. The J gene is TRBJ1-6, the V gene TRBV6-1; 9 bases match TRBD1. The CDR3 here is CATKQGADSPLHF. CDR3 nucleotide sequence: TGTGCCACCAAACAGGGGGCTGATTCACCCCTCCACTTT.